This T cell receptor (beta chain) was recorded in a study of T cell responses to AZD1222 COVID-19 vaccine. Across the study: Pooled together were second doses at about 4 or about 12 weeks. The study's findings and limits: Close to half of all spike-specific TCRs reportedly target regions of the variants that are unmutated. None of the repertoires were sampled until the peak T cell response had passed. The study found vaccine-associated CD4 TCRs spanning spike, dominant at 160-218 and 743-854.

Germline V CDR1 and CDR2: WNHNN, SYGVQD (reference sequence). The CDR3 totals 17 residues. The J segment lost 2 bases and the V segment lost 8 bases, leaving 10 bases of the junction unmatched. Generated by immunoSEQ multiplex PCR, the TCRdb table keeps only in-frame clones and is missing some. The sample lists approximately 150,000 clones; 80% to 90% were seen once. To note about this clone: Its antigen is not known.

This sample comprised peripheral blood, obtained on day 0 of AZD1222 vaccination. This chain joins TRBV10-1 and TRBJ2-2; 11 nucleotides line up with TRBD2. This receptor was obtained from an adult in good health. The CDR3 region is CASVRLAGGVNTGELFF. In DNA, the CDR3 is TGCGCCAGCGTGAGGCTAGCGGGAGGTGTAAACACCGGGGAGCTGTTTTTT.